The entry that follows covers one TCR beta chain sequence. Its cognate antigen has yet to be identified. At one boundary the junction diverges from the germline segment, which might be a read error. The cohort was made up of 666 healthy bone marrow donors. Cohort members were all nominally healthy when sampled, although unrecorded immune exposures were likely present. The donor tested CMV seronegative and was one of the 352 seronegative cohort members. A peripheral blood sample was provided by each donor, and peripheral blood mononuclear cells were used for TCR beta sequencing. The Qiagen DNeasy Blood Extraction Kit was used to extract genomic DNA from the blood cell samples. The library was made by the immunoSEQ multiplex PCR assay. The multiplex PCR relied on a mix of 60 forward primers for TCR Vbeta segments and 13 reverse primers for TCR Jbeta segments. The CDR3 region of rearranged TCR beta genes was amplified from genomic DNA with a multiplex PCR assay. The amplified TCR beta libraries were sequenced on the Illumina HiSeq System as 87-base-pair reads. The study's own analysis went as follows. A later analysis counted approximately 74 million unique TCR beta chains across the 550 to 700 repertoires, and some 12 million of these chains were shared by at least two donors. A nearest-neighbor algorithm error-corrected the raw reads and collapsed the reads into unique sequences, merging closely related sequences to remove PCR and sequencing errors. Alignment of CDR3 sequences to IMGT reference sequences was used to assign V, D and J gene segments. For a sequence to be retained, a match of at least six nucleotides to both a V gene segment and a J gene segment was required. A rearrangement was called productive if the CDR3 had no stop codons and remained in frame with V and J, and every other rearrangement was called non-productive. CDR3 was defined according to IMGT convention as the region running from the second conserved V-encoded cysteine to the conserved J-encoded phenylalanine. Sequences without an unambiguous match to a single V gene segment were excluded from the earlier analysis of 450 to 650 of the donors. An earlier analysis of approximately 590 of the donors called V segments functional above 56.7% productive rearrangements and segregating when the between-donor standard deviation exceeded 5%. To diagnose cytomegalovirus status from the catalog of TCR beta chain sequences, a statistical classification framework was built. In a later analysis, V and J genes were assigned by comparing TCR nucleotide sequences against IMGT/GENE-DB human TR gene sequences. In a later analysis, CDR3 sequences and most-parsimonious VDJ recombination scenarios were assigned using the TCRdist pipeline. In a later analysis, every TCR beta chain was defined by the combination of its CDR3 amino acid sequence and its V-gene family, and reads without a unique V-gene family were dropped. To address suspected cross-contamination and a sequencing artifact, a later analysis removed roughly 640 highly shared, low-generation-probability nucleotide sequences. For each public chain, a later analysis derived a clonal expansion index from normalized ranks of inferred template counts within each repertoire. A later analysis computed generation probabilities with a VDJ recombination model fitted to out-of-frame rearrangements, and checked the results against IGoR. Hypergeometric tests were used in a later analysis to score TCR-TCR, TCR-HLA and TCR-CMV co-occurrence, with a repertoire-size bias correction applied to the TCR pairs. In a later analysis, false discovery rates were estimated by permuting HLA or CMV assignments 20 times. In a later analysis, co-occurring TCRs were grouped using DBSCAN, with TCRdist sequence similarity added in when clustering inside HLA-allele-positive subsets. For co-occurrence clustering, repertoires with fewer than 30,000 or more than 120,000 public chains were excluded, along with 4 to 6 repertoires with anomalous nucleotide sharing. Imported from immuneACCESS, the table was reduced by TCRdb to in-frame sequences with V and J called. These copies leave out some clones; in studies compared against another copy, an unresolved V gene accounts for under half, and the cause of the remainder is not known. V and J calls and clone size are given by that table; D and trimming were obtained from the DNA. For this sample the table gives more than 150,000 clones, of which about 90% were detected only once. The ten largest clones represent roughly 0.2% of the sample.

The sample is drawn from a study of cytomegalovirus exposure and HLA in healthy donors (dated by TCRdb to the late 2010s). Concerning the study at large: In an earlier analysis of 587 of the donors, less than 350 Gb of sequence data and just under 120 million unique TCR beta sequences from 150 million to 200 million T cells were reported. Four or five DR-DQ haplotypes were handled as single units for association and clustering, since linkage in the cohort was strong. Typing coverage differed by locus: A, B, C, DRB1 and DQB1 were typed in roughly 620-630 donors, DQA1 in approximately 520, DPA1 in 600 to 610, and DPB1 in 450 to 480. Across about 380 genotyped donors of the cohort, an average of roughly 200,000 unique TCR beta nucleotide sequences per donor were sequenced, and roughly 17% of those sequences were non-productive. Using immunosequencing, the study profiled T cell repertoires from around 680 subjects and related those repertoires to cytomegalovirus serostatus. The aim of the study was to test whether cataloging public T cell receptors could identify signatures of past pathogen exposure. To predict cytomegalovirus infection status, the study combined high-throughput TCR immunosequencing, statistical association of individual TCRs with disease status, and machine learning. Both class I and class II loci were covered by HLA typing, at four-digit resolution. In a later analysis, previously published TCR beta repertoires from some 640 donors were re-analyzed and high-resolution HLA genotyping was added so that TCR occurrence patterns could be studied. Donor age, sex, ethnicity and CMV serostatus were compiled alongside the repertoire data. A later genetic analysis used genome-wide SNP genotypes for about 65% of the 666 donors, treating that subset as a discovery cohort. A separate validation cohort of roughly 120 different subjects was used in addition to the approximately 640-subject first cohort. In an earlier analysis of 587 of the donors, high-throughput TCR beta sequencing was used to judge whether each TCR beta V gene segment behaved as functional or pseudogenic. Every discovery cohort repertoire had been produced on one sequencing platform. Rather than using new phenotypic data, the later analysis identified candidate immune exposures from TCR beta sequences and from how often those sequences occurred across donors. Approximately 310 gigabases of sequencing data and around 88 million unique TCR sequences made up an early release that covered 500 to 700 HLA-typed donors. The genetic ancestry cluster associated with self-reported Caucasian donors included 81% of the 398 genotyped donors.

Study-wide findings and limitations: Assigning TCR associations to individual alleles was difficult when HLA alleles, especially DR and DQ, strongly co-occurred. A further reported finding was that TCR beta sequences accurately predicted the HLA-A and HLA-B alleles for most subjects in the first cohort. A cluster of highly shared sequence variants was judged likely to be a technical artifact of the sequencing pipeline. Across donors, most TCR sequences were observed very rarely, whereas some public TCRs were present in many individuals. V-gene and J-gene trimming of TCR beta chains was associated with a missense DCLRE1C variant in a later genetic analysis, and the association was replicated in an independent cohort. In a later analysis, HLA-associated TCR beta chains showed more clonal expansion and lower generation probabilities than non-associated chains that were equally common. It was suggested by the authors that the approach could potentially be generalized to other disease states and immunological phenotypes. According to a later analysis, parvovirus B19, influenza, CMV and Epstein-Barr virus appeared linked to several top co-occurrence clusters. A total of 150 to 200 TCR beta chains were listed by the study as associated with cytomegalovirus. Because the 87-base-pair reads could not distinguish some IMGT-functional V segments, including TRBV6-2 and TRBV6-3, those segments were excluded. According to a later analysis, most CMV-associated TCR beta chains appeared to be HLA-restricted, and the HLA associations seemed to be driven largely by CMV exposure. Because counts were too low, around 17 rarely observed V segments, including chromosome 9 orphons, were left out of the earlier analysis of roughly 600 of the donors. In both the original and validation cohorts, the classifier was reported to diagnose cytomegalovirus status with high specificity and sensitivity. Because HLA typing was unavailable for some donors at each locus, only the typed subset was used in association tests. At a false discovery rate of 0.05, a later analysis linked 15,000 to 20,000 TCR beta sequences to specific HLA alleles. In an earlier analysis of 587 of the donors, most TCR beta V segments were observed in productive rearrangements about 87% or about 30% of the time, broadly matching IMGT annotations. Only TCR beta chains were sequenced in this cohort, and the absence of alpha or paired-chain data limited detectable features. For the cohort, immune exposure information was limited to CMV serostatus. According to a later genetic analysis, donors in an Asian-associated ancestry cluster had fewer N-insertions in productive TCRs than the approximately 610-donor mean. Sequencing depth was assumed to be roughly uniform across donors in the presence/absence analyses, though that assumption may not hold. A few of the identified cytomegalovirus-associated TCR beta chains were confirmed in vitro to be specific for cytomegalovirus antigens. Correlated functional status among segregating V segments might reflect linkage disequilibrium, but an unknown experimental factor could not be ruled out. In a later analysis, TCR association rates were found to vary across HLA loci, with the most associated TCRs seen for DRB1 alleles and the fewest for HLA-C alleles.

Based on the germline V gene (reference sequence), the CDR1 and CDR2 sequences are SEHNR and FQNEAQ. The CDR3 spans 16 residues, from the cysteine through the phenylalanine. Left in the record is the CDR3 DNA by itself, 48 bases read in frame from the first base. The chain links TRBV7-9 with TRBJ2-7, and TRBD1 may be the D gene, going by 5 matching bases. The source of this sequence is a girl in the first two years of life in good health and CMV-seronegative. Sequencing was done on a sample of PBMCs. The CDR3 protein: CSSSLVSDTYSYEQYF. The DNA sequence is as follows: TGTTCCAGCAGCTTAGTCTCGGACACCTACTCCTACGAGCAGTACTTC.